What follows are 25 T cell receptor beta chains derived from one specimen sequenced in a study of cytomegalovirus exposure and HLA in healthy donors (dated by TCRdb to between 2016 and 2019). The library was generated by the immunoSEQ multiplex PCR assay. A mixture of 60 forward primers for TCR Vbeta segments and 13 reverse primers for TCR Jbeta segments was used in the multiplex PCR. TCRdb provides this immuneACCESS table in a form limited to in-frame rearrangements. Some clones are lacking; in checked studies, under half of them reflect an unresolved V gene, and why the rest are absent is not known. This sample comprises approximately 170,000 clones, roughly four fifths of them detected only once. The top ten hold roughly 2.8% of the sample. The sequenced material came from PBMCs. These receptor sequences come from a woman aged 25 to 39 in good health and CMV-seropositive.

About this clone itself: The sample carries other DNA sequences with the same CDR3. The V gene is TRBV19, the J gene TRBJ2-7; 9 bases map to TRBD1. Germline V gene data show CDR1 as LNHDA and CDR2 as SQIVND (reference sequence). This CDR3 region has 14 residues. V trimming: 3 bases; J trimming: 3 bases; junction bases outside the gene matches: 3. The CDR3 here is CASSMGTGSYEQYF. The CDR3 DNA follows: TGTGCCAGTAGTATGGGGACAGGGAGCTACGAGCAGTACTTC. The full variable domain, with the rest looked up from reference TRBV19 and TRBJ2-7, is DGGITQSPKYLFRKEGQNVTLSCEQNLNHDAMYWYRQDPGQGLRLIYYSQIVNDFQKGDIAEGYSVSREKKESFPLTVTSAQKNPTAFYLCASSMGTGSYEQYFGPGTRLTVT.

The V and J genes are TRBV5-8 and TRBJ1-2; a possible D gene is TRBD1 (6 bases). CDR1 is SGHTS and CDR2 is YDEGEE in the germline V gene. V was clipped by 3 bases and J by 3 bases, with 12 bases between them. The CDR3 covers 14 residues. CDR3 nucleotide sequence: TGTGCCAGCAGCTCTCGGACAGCCGACTATGGCTACACCTTC. This codes for CASSSRTADYGYTF. Filled out from reference TRBV5-8 and TRBJ1-2, the complete variable domain reads EAGVTQSPTHLIKTRGQQATLRCSPISGHTSVYWYQQALGLGLQFLLWYDEGEERNRGNFPPRFSGRQFPNYSSELNVNALELEDSALYLCASSSRTADYGYTFGSGTRLTVV.

This clone was counted only a few times. A read error may produce the germline difference seen at one junction end. The chain joins TRBV7-9 to TRBJ1-2; 8 nucleotides align to TRBD1. The CDR3 runs to 12 residues. Germline V gives CDR1 SEHNR, CDR2 FQNEAQ (reference sequence). CDR3 in DNA: TGTTCCAGCAGTTCGGACAGGGACGGCTACACCTTC. Amino acids: CSSSSDRDGYTF.

This chain connects TRBV15 to TRBJ2-1, with TRBD2 matching 7 bases. Per the germline V gene, CDR1 is LNHNV and CDR2 is YYDKDF (reference sequence). This CDR3 has 15 residues. Trimming removed 0 bases from V and 9 bases from J; junction bases left unmatched: 8. CDR3 amino acids: CATSRDWGGSVEQFF. As DNA, the CDR3 is TGTGCCACCAGCAGAGATTGGGGCGGGAGTGTTGAGCAGTTCTTC.

The V gene is TRBV19, the J gene TRBJ2-2, with 10 bases fitting TRBD2. CDR3 size: 17 residues. Germline V gives CDR1 LNHDA, CDR2 SQIVND (reference sequence). Losses at the gene ends were 0 bases for V and 6 bases for J; bases not matched to a gene: 7. The CDR3: CASSIESSGRNAGELFF. CDR3 bases: TGTGCCAGTAGTATAGAATCTAGCGGGAGAAACGCCGGGGAGCTGTTTTTT.

In DNA form, the CDR3 reads TGCGCCAGCAGCTTACCCCCGGACAAGATTTACAATGAGCAGTTCTTC. Protein product: CASSLPPDKIYNEQFF. The chain uses TRBV5-1 and TRBJ2-1; possibly TRBD1 for D (5 bases). There are 16 residues in the CDR3. Looked up from germline, CDR1 is SGHRS and CDR2 is YFSETQ. Trimming stripped 2 bases from V and 4 bases from J, with 16 bases between.

The J gene is TRBJ2-1, the V gene TRBV4-2, with 10 positions matching TRBD2. The germline gives CDR1 LGHNA, CDR2 YNFKEQ. Unmatched junction bases numbered 4, after V lost 0 bases and J lost 5 bases. The CDR3 consists of 16 residues. This CDR3 reads CASSQDPAGGHNEQFF. CDR3 DNA: TGTGCCAGCAGCCAAGACCCAGCGGGAGGGCACAATGAGCAGTTCTTC.

The chain recombines TRBV6-1 with TRBJ2-3; D is perhaps TRBD2 (6 bases). Germline CDR1 is MNHNS and CDR2 is SASEGT. The CDR3 has 15 residues. Trimming stripped 7 bases from V and 2 bases from J, with 16 bases between. This CDR3 is CASNPGLSDTDTQYF. CDR3 DNA sequence: TGTGCCAGCAATCCGGGACTGAGTGACACAGATACGCAGTATTTT.

V and J are TRBV15 and TRBJ2-1, with 13 bases matching TRBD2. V shed 3 bases, J shed 13 bases, and the junction held 9 bases outside the gene matches. The CDR3 covers 15 residues. Germline V gene lookup returns CDR1 LNHNV and CDR2 YYDKDF (reference sequence). DNA of the CDR3: TGTGCCACCAGCAGCGCCGGGACTAGCGGGACCACTCAGTTCTTC. This translates into CATSSAGTSGTTQFF.

This clone was seen only a few times. This sequence joins TRBV19 and TRBJ1-5; 8 bases fit TRBD1. The V segment lost 4 bases and the J segment 2 bases; nucleotides outside the gene matches: 1. CDR3 length: 14 amino acids. CDR1 and CDR2 (germline): LNHDA, SQIVND (reference sequence). Here the CDR3 reads CASSTTGGNQPQHF. CDR3 nucleotides: TGTGCCAGTAGTACGACAGGGGGCAATCAGCCCCAGCATTTT. Drawing the rest from reference TRBV19 and TRBJ1-5, the complete variable domain is DGGITQSPKYLFRKEGQNVTLSCEQNLNHDAMYWYRQDPGQGLRLIYYSQIVNDFQKGDIAEGYSVSREKKESFPLTVTSAQKNPTAFYLCASSTTGGNQPQHFGDGTRLSIL.

The gene calls are TRBV18 and TRBJ1-1; the match to TRBD1 covers 8 bases. Germline V gene lookup returns CDR1 KGHSH and CDR2 LQKENI. Losses at the gene ends were 3 bases for V and 1 base for J; bases not matched to a gene: 4. The CDR3 covers 15 residues. The CDR3: CASSPYRGGNTEAFF. In nucleotides, the CDR3 is TGTGCCAGCTCACCCTACAGGGGGGGGAACACTGAAGCTTTCTTT.

This clone has only one observation. J is TRBJ2-7 and V is TRBV28; tentatively, D is TRBD1 (5 bases). The CDR3 covers 14 residues. The V end lost 2 bases, the J end lost 3 bases, and 11 bases lay between the germline ends. Germline assignment: CDR1 MDHEN and CDR2 SYDVKM. The DNA of the CDR3 is TGTGCCAGCAGTTTAAGGGGCGCCCTCTACGAGCAGTACTTC. This sequence encodes CASSLRGALYEQYF.

The chain joins TRBV10-3 to TRBJ2-2; 11 nucleotides line up with TRBD2. The CDR3 is 16 amino acids. V lost 6 bases to trimming and J lost 1 base; unmatched junction nucleotides: 4. CDR1 is ENHRY, CDR2 SYGVKD, per germline. The CDR3 DNA reads TGTGCCATCAGCCCCCTAGCGGGAGGGAACACCGGGGAGCTGTTTTTT. Protein: CAISPLAGGNTGELFF.

The genes are TRBV29-1 and TRBJ1-1; D is possibly TRBD1 (5 bases). Per germline, CDR1 SQVTM and CDR2 ANQGSEA. The CDR3 has 11 residues. The V end lost 2 bases, the J end lost 6 bases, and 7 bases lay between the germline ends. The CDR3 loop is CSVEWGAEAFF. The DNA for the CDR3 is TGCAGCGTTGAATGGGGGGCTGAAGCTTTCTTT.

The chain carries TRBV4-1 and TRBJ2-3; 11 bases are a match to TRBD2. This CDR3 contains 17 residues. V was clipped by 3 bases and J by 0 bases; unmatched bases: 5. The germline V gene has CDR1 MGHRA and CDR2 YSYEKL. CDR3 loop: CASSQDRLAGSTDTQYF. As DNA, the CDR3 is TGCGCCAGCAGCCAGGACCGACTAGCGGGAAGCACAGATACGCAGTATTTT.

V is TRBV5-5 and J is TRBJ2-2; D is uncertain. The CDR3 contains 17 residues. The V and J ends lost 0 bases and 3 bases respectively, with 15 bases between them. CDR1 is SGHKS and CDR2 is YYEKEE in the germline V gene (reference sequence). CDR3 DNA: TGTGCCAGCAGCTTGGGGCGAACTGGAGTTGACACCGGGGAGCTGTTTTTT. Translated, it gives CASSLGRTGVDTGELFF.

This chain joins TRBV5-1 and TRBJ1-2, with TRBD1 matching over 8 bases. In germline, CDR1 is SGHRS, CDR2 YFSETQ. With 4 bases clipped from V and 2 bases from J, the junction kept 4 bases outside the gene matches. The CDR3 runs 14 residues. CDR3 protein: CASSPGQGNYGYTF. CDR3 nucleotides: TGCGCCAGCAGCCCCGGACAGGGAAACTATGGCTACACCTTC.

The chain carries TRBV25-1 and TRBJ1-2; weak D call: TRBD1 (5 bases). The germline V and J ends were trimmed by 5 bases and 8 bases, with 15 bases remaining between them. The CDR3 is 13 residues long. In germline, CDR1 is MGHDK, CDR2 SYGVNS. CDR3 region: CASSSGLPGGYTF. The CDR3 DNA is TGTGCCAGCAGTTCGGGACTCCCTGGAGGCTACACCTTC.

The chain employs TRBV6-5 and TRBJ1-1, with D unclear. CDR1 and CDR2 from the germline V gene are MNHEY and SVGAGI. V lost 0 bases and J 7 bases, leaving 12 bases between the germline ends. This CDR3 comprises 14 residues. The CDR3 bases are TGTGCCAGCAGTTACTCGGTGGGGAGTAGTGAAGCTTTCTTT. The encoded protein is CASSYSVGSSEAFF.

The J gene is TRBJ2-3, the V gene TRBV11-2, with 10 bases fitting TRBD1. V was pared by 5 bases and J by 3 bases, with 8 bases of the junction left unmatched. CDR3 length: 16 residues. Germline assignment: CDR1 SGHAT and CDR2 FQNNGV. CDR3 bases: TGTGCCAGCAGCCCCCGTCCGGACAGGGGGACAGATACGCAGTATTTT. It is translated as CASSPRPDRGTDTQYF.

The rearrangement uses TRBV5-1 and TRBJ2-5; 7 bases map to TRBD2. This CDR3 has 13 residues. The ends lost 3 bases at V and 1 base at J; junction bases unmatched: 0. CDR1 SGHRS and CDR2 YFSETQ come from the germline V gene. CDR3 loop: CASSWGGQETQYF. In DNA, the CDR3 is TGCGCCAGCAGCTGGGGGGGCCAAGAGACCCAGTACTTC.

The chain is built from TRBV15 and TRBJ2-2, with a possible D match to TRBD2 (7 bases). The ends were cut back, 3 bases at V and 7 bases at J, with 12 bases in the middle. Germline values: CDR1 LNHNV, CDR2 YYDKDF (reference sequence). The CDR3 contains 14 residues. CDR3 sequence reads: CATSRGRGDGELFF. CDR3 nucleotides: TGTGCCACCAGCAGGGGGAGGGGGGACGGGGAGCTGTTTTTT.

The gene calls are TRBV27 and TRBJ1-4; 7 nucleotides match TRBD1. V lost 6 bases and J lost 7; bases outside the gene matches: 11. CDR3 size: 15 residues. Germline V lookup: CDR1 MNHEY, CDR2 SMNVEV (reference sequence). The CDR3 loop is CASRARQGSGEKLFF. CDR3 bases: TGTGCCAGCAGGGCAAGACAGGGCTCCGGTGAAAAACTGTTTTTT.

At least ten counts were recorded for this clone. The chain links TRBV19 to TRBJ2-7; D remains unclear. The CDR3 runs to 13 residues. Deletions cut 3 bases from V and 1 base from J, with 7 bases between. From germline, CDR1 is LNHDA and CDR2 SQIVND (reference sequence). The CDR3 nucleotides read TGTGCCAGTAGTATGAGCAGGTCCTACGAGCAGTACTTC. Its translation is CASSMSRSYEQYF.

V and J are TRBV27 and TRBJ2-7; D is ambiguous. Germline V CDR1 and CDR2: MNHEY, SMNVEV (reference sequence). The length of the CDR3 is 11 residues. V gave up 5 bases and J gave up 7 bases, with 9 bases separating them. The CDR3 protein is CASSDPEEQYF. The CDR3 DNA follows: TGTGCCAGCAGTGACCCGGAGGAGCAGTACTTC.